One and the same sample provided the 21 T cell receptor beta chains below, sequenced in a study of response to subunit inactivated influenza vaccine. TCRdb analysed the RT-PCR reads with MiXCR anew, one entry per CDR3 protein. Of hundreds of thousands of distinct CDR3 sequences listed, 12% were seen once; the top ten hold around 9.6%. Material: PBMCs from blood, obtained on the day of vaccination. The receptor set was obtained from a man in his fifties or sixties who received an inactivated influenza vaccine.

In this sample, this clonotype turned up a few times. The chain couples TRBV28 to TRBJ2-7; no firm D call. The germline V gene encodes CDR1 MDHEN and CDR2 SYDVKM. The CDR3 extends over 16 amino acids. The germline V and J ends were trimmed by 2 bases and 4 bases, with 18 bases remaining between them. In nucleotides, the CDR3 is TGTGCCAGCAGTTTAGGCCCGGGTGAGGCGCTTTACGAGCAGTACTTC. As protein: CASSLGPGEALYEQYF.

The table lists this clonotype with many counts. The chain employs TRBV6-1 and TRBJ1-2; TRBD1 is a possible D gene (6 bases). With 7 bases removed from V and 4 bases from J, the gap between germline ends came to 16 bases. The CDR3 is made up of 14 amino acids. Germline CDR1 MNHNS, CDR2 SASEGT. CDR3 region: CASTEPGVGYGYTF. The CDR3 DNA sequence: TGTGCCAGCACCGAACCAGGGGTGGGCTATGGCTACACCTTC.

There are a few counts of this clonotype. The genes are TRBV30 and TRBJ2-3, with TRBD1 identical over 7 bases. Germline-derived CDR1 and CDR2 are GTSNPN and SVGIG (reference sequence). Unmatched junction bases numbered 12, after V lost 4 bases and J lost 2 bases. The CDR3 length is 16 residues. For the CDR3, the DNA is TGTGCCTGGAACCCCAAGACAGGGATGAACACAGATACGCAGTATTTT. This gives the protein CAWNPKTGMNTDTQYF.

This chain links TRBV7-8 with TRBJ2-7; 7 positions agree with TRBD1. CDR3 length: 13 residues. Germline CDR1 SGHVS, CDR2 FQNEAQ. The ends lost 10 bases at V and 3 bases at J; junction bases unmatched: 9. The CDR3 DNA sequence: TGTGCCATTCGTGACAGGGTAAACTACGAGCAGTACTTC. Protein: CAIRDRVNYEQYF.

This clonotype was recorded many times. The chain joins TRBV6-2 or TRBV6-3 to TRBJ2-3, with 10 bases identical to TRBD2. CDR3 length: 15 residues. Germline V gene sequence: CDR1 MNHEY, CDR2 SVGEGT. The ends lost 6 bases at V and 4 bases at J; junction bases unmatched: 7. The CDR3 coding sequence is TGTGCCAGCAGCCCCAGCGGGGGGGCTGCAGATACGCAGTATTTT. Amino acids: CASSPSGGAADTQYF.

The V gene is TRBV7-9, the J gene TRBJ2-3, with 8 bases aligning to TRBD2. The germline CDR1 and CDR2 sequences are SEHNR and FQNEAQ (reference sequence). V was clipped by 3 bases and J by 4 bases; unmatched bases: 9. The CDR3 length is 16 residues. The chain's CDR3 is CASSLSGGSSSDTQYF. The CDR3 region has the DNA TGTGCCAGCAGCTTGAGCGGGGGATCTAGTTCAGATACGCAGTATTTT.

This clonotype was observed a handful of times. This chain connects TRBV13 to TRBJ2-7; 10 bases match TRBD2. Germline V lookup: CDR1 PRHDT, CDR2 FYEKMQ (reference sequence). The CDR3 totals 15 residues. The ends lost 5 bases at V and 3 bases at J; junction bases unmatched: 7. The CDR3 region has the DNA TGTGCCAGCAGCCACCCTAGCGGGGGAAACTACGAGCAGTACTTC. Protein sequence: CASSHPSGGNYEQYF.

CDR3 loop: CAISKGAQNTEAFF. The DNA for the CDR3 is TGTGCCATCAGTAAGGGGGCTCAAAACACTGAAGCTTTCTTT. The rearrangement joins TRBV10-3 to TRBJ1-1; TRBD1 matches at 7 bases. The junction had 5 bases not matched to a gene; V was cut back by 5 bases and J by 2 bases. The CDR3 spans 14 residues. Germline assignment: CDR1 ENHRY and CDR2 SYGVKD.

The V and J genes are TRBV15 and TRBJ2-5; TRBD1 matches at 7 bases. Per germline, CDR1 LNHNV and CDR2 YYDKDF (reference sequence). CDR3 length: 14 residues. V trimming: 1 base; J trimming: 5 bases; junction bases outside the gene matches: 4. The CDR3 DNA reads TGTGCCACCAGCAGAGGACAGGGACGCGAGACCCAGTACTTC. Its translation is CATSRGQGRETQYF.

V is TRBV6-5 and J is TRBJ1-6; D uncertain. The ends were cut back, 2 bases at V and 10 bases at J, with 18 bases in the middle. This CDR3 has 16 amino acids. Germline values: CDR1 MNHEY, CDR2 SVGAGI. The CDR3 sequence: CASSYTPGGMGSPLHF. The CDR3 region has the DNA TGTGCCAGCAGTTACACCCCCGGTGGCATGGGCTCACCCCTCCACTTT.

CDR3 bases: TGCAGTGCTAGATCATATCTAGGACAGGCTAATTCACCCCTCCACTTT. Protein sequence: CSARSYLGQANSPLHF. The chain links TRBV20-1 to TRBJ1-6; the match to TRBD1 covers 7 bases. Per the germline V gene, CDR1 is DFQATT and CDR2 is SNEGSKA (reference sequence). The CDR3 runs 16 residues. Germline trimming cut 2 bases from V and 6 bases from J; bases unmatched to any gene: 10.

CDR3 sequence reads: CSAGSGSTEAFF. The CDR3, as DNA: TGCAGCGCAGGTTCAGGGTCCACTGAAGCTTTCTTT. The chain joins TRBV29-1 to TRBJ1-1, with a tentative D call TRBD1 (5 bases). The CDR3 extends over 12 amino acids. The V gene's germline CDR1 is SQVTM and CDR2 ANQGSEA. The V gene lost 7 bases and the J gene lost 4 bases, with 13 bases spanning the gap.

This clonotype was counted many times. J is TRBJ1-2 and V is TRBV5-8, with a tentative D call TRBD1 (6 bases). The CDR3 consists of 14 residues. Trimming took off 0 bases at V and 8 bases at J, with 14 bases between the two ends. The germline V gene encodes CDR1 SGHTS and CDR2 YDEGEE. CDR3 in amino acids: CASSLAAGAGGYTF. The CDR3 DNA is TGTGCCAGCAGCTTGGCTGCAGGGGCTGGAGGCTACACCTTC. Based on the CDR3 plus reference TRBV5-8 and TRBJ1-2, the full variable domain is EAGVTQSPTHLIKTRGQQATLRCSPISGHTSVYWYQQALGLGLQFLLWYDEGEERNRGNFPPRFSGRQFPNYSSELNVNALELEDSALYLCASSLAAGAGGYTFGSGTRLTVV.

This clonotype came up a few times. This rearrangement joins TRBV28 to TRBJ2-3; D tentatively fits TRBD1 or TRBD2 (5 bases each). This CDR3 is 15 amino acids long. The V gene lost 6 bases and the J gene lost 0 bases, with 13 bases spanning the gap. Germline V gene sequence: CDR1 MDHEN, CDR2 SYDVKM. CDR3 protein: CASSPWDQSTDTQYF. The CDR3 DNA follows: TGTGCCAGCAGCCCTTGGGACCAAAGCACAGATACGCAGTATTTT. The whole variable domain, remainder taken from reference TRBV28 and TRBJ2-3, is DVKVTQSSRYLVKRTGEKVFLECVQDMDHENMFWYRQDPGLGLRLIYFSYDVKMKEKGDIPEGYSVSREKKERFSLILESASTNQTSMYLCASSPWDQSTDTQYFGPGTRLTVL.

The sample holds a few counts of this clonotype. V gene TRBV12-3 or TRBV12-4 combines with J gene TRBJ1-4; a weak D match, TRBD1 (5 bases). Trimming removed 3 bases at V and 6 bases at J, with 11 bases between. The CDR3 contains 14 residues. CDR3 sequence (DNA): TGTGCCAGCAGTTTGGGATGGGGCTATGAAAAACTGTTTTTT. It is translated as CASSLGWGYEKLFF.

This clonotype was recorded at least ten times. Here the CDR3 reads CASSLDGTAGRDTQYF. CDR3 nucleotide sequence: TGCGCCAGCAGCTTGGACGGGACAGCCGGGAGGGATACGCAGTATTTT. The chain couples TRBV5-1 to TRBJ2-3, with D perhaps TRBD1 or TRBD2 (7 bases each). V was trimmed by 0 bases and J by 6 bases, leaving 17 bases between them. The CDR3 has 16 residues. Germline V lookup: CDR1 SGHRS, CDR2 YFSETQ.

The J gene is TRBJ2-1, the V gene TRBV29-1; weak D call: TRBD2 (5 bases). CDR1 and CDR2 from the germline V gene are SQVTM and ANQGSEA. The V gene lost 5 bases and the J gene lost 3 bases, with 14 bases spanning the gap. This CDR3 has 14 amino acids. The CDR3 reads CSVSPSGSYNEQFF. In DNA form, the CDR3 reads TGCAGCGTTTCTCCCAGCGGAAGCTACAATGAGCAGTTCTTC.

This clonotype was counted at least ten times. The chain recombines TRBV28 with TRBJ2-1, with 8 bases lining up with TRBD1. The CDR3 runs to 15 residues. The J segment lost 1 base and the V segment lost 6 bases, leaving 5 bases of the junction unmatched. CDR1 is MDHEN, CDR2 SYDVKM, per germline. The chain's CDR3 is CASSRWTGSYNEQFF. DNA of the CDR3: TGTGCCAGCAGCCGTTGGACAGGGTCCTACAATGAGCAGTTCTTC. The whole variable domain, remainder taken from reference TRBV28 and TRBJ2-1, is DVKVTQSSRYLVKRTGEKVFLECVQDMDHENMFWYRQDPGLGLRLIYFSYDVKMKEKGDIPEGYSVSREKKERFSLILESASTNQTSMYLCASSRWTGSYNEQFFGPGTRLTVL.

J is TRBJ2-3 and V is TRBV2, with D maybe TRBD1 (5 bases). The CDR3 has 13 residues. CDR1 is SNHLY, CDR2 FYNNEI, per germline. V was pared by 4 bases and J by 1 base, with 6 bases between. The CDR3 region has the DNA TGTGCCAGCAGTGGGGGCCGCACAGATACGCAGTATTTT. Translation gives CASSGGRTDTQYF.

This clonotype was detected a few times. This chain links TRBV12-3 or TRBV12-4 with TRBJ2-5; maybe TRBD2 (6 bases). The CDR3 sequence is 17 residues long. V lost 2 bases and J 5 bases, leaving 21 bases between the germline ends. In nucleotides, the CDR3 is TGTGCCAGCAGTTTATCCGAGGGAGGTCCTCCAACGGAGACCCAGTACTTC. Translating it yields CASSLSEGGPPTETQYF.

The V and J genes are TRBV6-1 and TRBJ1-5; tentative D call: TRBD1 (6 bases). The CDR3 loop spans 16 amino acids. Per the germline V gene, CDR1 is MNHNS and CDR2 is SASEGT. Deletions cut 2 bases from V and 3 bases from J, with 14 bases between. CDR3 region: CASSELSGGANQPQHF. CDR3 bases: TGTGCCAGCAGTGAATTGTCGGGGGGGGCCAATCAGCCCCAGCATTTT.